These T cell receptor beta chains were read from a single sample in a study of low-dose radiotherapy and immunotherapy resistance in tumors. TCRdb independently ran MiXCR on the reads; one entry per CDR3 protein. The table lists around 33,000 distinct CDR3 sequences, roughly 49% of them singletons. Sequenced here: PBMCs, sampled after low-dose radiotherapy plus immunotherapy. These receptors were collected from a male donor with gallbladder cancer. CDR3s include the opening cysteine and the closing phenylalanine or tryptophan. A D gene is named only where the DNA matches it firmly. Clone size is given for some rows only: seen once, a few or many times, or a class if the clone is expanded.

clone_size d_call j_call v_call cdr3_nt cdr3_aa
- TRBD2 TRBJ2-5 TRBV27 TGTGCCAGCAGTAGGCTAGCGGGAGCTGTAGCGGAGACCCAGTACTTC CASSRLAGAVAETQYF
medium-sized - TRBJ1-6 TRBV9 TGTGCCAGCAGCGCGAGGACGGACAATTCACCCCTCCACTTT CASSARTDNSPLHF
- - TRBJ2-1 TRBV5-1 TGCGCCAGCAGCTTGTGGCAGGGAAACAATGAGCAGTTCTTC CASSLWQGNNEQFF
medium-sized TRBD2 TRBJ2-1 TRBV7-3 TGTGCCAGCAGCTTAACGGCTAGCGGGATCGGGGAGCAGTTCTTC CASSLTASGIGEQFF
many TRBD1 TRBJ1-2 TRBV6-1 TGTGCCATCAGCCCGGGACAGGGTAACTATGGCTACACCTTC CAISPGQGNYGYTF
once TRBD1 TRBJ2-1 TRBV13 TGTGCCCGCGGGGGGACAGGGGTAGGCAATGAGCAGTTCTTC CARGGTGVGNEQFF
- - TRBJ1-5 TRBV29-1 TGCTATGATCAGGAAGATCAGCCCCAGCATTTT CYDQEDQPQHF
once - TRBJ1-1 TRBV5-1 TGCGCCAGCAGCCCCGAACAGGAGAACACTGAAGCTTTCTTT CASSPEQENTEAFF
- TRBD2 TRBJ2-5 TRBV6-1 TGTGCCAGCAGCCTCCGACTAGCGGGGGGGCCTAGTGAAGAGACCCAGTACTTC CASSLRLAGGPSEETQYF
- TRBD2 TRBJ2-7 TRBV9 TGTGCCAGCAGCGTACAAGCGGGGGAATTCAACGAGCAGTACTTC CASSVQAGEFNEQYF
- - TRBJ2-7 TRBV28 TGTGCCAGCAGCCCGACCTGGGGCCCGGGGTACGAGCAGTACTTC CASSPTWGPGYEQYF
few - TRBJ2-7 TRBV27 TGTGCCAGCAGTTTCGAAGACTCGGGGTTCTACGAGCAGTACTTC CASSFEDSGFYEQYF
- TRBD1 TRBJ2-7 TRBV9 TGTGCCAGCACCCCGGGACAGGGGGGGCGGGAGCAGTACTTC CASTPGQGGREQYF
many - TRBJ2-2 TRBV5-8 TGTGCCAGCAGCTTGCCCCGGGGAAGGGCCGGGGAGCTGTTTTTT CASSLPRGRAGELFF
- TRBD1 TRBJ1-2 TRBV7-9 TGTGCCAGCACCGCCTCCGGGACAGGGAACGGCTACACCTTC CASTASGTGNGYTF